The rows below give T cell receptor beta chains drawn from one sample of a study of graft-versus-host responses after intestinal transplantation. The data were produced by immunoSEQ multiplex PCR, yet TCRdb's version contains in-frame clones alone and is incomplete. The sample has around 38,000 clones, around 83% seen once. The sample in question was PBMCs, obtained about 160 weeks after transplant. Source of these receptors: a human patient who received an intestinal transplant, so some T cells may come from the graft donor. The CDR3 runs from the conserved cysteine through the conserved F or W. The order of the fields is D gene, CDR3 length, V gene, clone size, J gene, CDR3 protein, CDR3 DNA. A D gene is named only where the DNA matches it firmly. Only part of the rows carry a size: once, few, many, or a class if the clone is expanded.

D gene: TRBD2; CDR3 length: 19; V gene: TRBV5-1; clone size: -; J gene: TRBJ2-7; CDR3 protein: CASSFTSGSLPGRSYEQYF; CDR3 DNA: TGCGCCAGCAGCTTTACCAGCGGGAGTTTACCCGGGCGGTCCTACGAGCAGTACTTC
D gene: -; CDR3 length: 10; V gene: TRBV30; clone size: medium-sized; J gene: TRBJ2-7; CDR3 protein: CAWSKEQQYF; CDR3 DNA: TGTGCCTGGAGTAAGGAACAGCAGTACTTC
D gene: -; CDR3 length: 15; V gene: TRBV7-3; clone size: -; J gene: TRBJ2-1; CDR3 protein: CASSLEFGAYNEQFF; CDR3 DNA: TGTGCCAGCAGCTTAGAGTTTGGGGCTTACAATGAGCAGTTCTTC
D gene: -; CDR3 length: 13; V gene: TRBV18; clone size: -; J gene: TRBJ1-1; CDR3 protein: CASSPNGLTEAFF; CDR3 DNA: TGTGCCAGCTCACCAAACGGGCTCACTGAAGCTTTCTTT
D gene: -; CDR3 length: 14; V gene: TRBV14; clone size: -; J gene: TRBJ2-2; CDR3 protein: CASSLRPEGGELFF; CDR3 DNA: TGTGCCAGCAGCCTGCGCCCGGAAGGCGGGGAGCTGTTTTTT
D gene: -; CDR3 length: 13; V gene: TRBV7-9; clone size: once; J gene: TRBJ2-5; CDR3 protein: CASSLLSVESQYF; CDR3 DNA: TGTGCCAGCAGCTTATTGTCGGTCGAATCCCAGTACTTC
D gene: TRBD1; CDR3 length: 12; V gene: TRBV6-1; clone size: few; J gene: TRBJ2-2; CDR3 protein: CASREGTGRLFF; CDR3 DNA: TGTGCCAGCAGGGAGGGGACAGGGAGGCTGTTTTTT
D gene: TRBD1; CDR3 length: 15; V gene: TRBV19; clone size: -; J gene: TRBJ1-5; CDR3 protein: CASNKPGQLHQPQHF; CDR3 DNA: TGTGCCAGTAACAAACCGGGACAGTTACATCAGCCCCAGCATTTT
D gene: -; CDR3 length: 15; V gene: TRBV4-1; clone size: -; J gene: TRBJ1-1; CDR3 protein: CASSQVGGLSGEAFF; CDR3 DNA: TGCGCCAGCAGCCAGGTCGGGGGGTTGTCTGGTGAAGCTTTCTTT
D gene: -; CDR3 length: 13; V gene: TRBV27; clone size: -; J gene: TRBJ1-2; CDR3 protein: CASSLSADYGYTF; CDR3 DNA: TGTGCCAGCAGTTTATCTGCAGACTATGGCTACACCTTC
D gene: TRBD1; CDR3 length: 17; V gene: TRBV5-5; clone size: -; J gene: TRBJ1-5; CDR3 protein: CASSLGTGATSNQPQHF; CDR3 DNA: TGTGCCAGCAGCCTCGGGACAGGGGCAACGAGCAATCAGCCCCAGCATTTT
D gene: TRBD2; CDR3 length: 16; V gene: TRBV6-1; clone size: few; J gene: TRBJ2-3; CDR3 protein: CASSGLSGGITDTQYF; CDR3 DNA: TGTGCCAGCAGTGGCCTAAGCGGGGGAATAACAGATACGCAGTATTTT
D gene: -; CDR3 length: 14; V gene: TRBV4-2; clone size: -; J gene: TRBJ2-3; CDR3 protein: CASSHGDGADTQYF; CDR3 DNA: TGTGCCAGCAGCCACGGGGACGGAGCAGATACGCAGTATTTT
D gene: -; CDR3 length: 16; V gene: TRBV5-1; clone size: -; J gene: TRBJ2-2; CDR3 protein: CASSFLTRANTGELFF; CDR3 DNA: TGCGCCAGCAGCTTTCTGACTAGGGCGAACACCGGGGAGCTGTTTTTT
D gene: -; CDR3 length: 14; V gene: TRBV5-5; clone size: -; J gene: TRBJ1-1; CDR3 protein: CASSSPDLGTEAFF; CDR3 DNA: TGTGCCAGCAGCTCGCCCGACCTTGGCACTGAAGCTTTCTTT
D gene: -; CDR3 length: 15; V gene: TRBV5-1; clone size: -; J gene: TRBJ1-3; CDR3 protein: CASSLGSSSGNTIYF; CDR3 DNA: TGCGCCAGCAGCTTGGGATCTAGCTCTGGAAACACCATATATTTT
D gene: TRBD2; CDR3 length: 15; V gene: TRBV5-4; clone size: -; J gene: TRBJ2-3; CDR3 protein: CASSSSGGSTDTQYF; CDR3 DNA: TGTGCCAGCAGTTCGTCCGGGGGGAGCACAGATACGCAGTATTTT
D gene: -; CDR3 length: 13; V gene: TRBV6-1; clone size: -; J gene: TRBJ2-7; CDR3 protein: CASSDRVSYEQYF; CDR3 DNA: TGTGCCAGCAGTGACAGGGTCTCCTACGAGCAGTACTTC
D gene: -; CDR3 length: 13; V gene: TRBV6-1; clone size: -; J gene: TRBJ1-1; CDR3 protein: CASSVGENTEAFF; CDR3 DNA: TGTGCCAGCAGTGTAGGTGAGAACACTGAAGCTTTCTTT
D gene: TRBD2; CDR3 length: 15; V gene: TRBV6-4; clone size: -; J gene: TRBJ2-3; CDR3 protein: CASSDSSGRADTQYF; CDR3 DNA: TGTGCCAGCAGTGACTCTAGCGGGAGGGCAGATACGCAGTATTTT
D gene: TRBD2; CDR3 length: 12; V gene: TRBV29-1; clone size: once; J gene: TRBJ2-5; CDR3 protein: CSVRPGGETQYF; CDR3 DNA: TGCAGCGTTCGACCGGGGGGAGAGACCCAGTACTTC
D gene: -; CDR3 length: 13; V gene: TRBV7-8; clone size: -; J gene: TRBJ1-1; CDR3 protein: CASSSRQMAEAFF; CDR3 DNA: TGTGCCAGCAGCTCAAGACAGATGGCTGAAGCTTTCTTT
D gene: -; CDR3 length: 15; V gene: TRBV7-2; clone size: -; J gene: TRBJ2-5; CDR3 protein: CASSPQTGLGETQYF; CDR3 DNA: TGTGCCAGCAGCCCGCAGACAGGCCTTGGGGAGACCCAGTACTTC
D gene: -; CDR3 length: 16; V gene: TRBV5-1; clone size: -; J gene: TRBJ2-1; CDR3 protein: CASSWGGTQSGNEQFF; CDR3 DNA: TGCGCCAGCAGCTGGGGCGGGACACAGTCGGGCAATGAGCAGTTCTTC
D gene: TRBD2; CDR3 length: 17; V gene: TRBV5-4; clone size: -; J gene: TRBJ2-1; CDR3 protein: CASRYGVAGEVYNEQFF; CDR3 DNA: TGTGCCAGCAGATATGGCGTAGCGGGAGAAGTCTACAATGAGCAGTTCTTC
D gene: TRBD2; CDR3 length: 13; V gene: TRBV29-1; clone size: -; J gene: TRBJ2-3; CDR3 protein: CSVSAGGTDTQYF; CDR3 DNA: TGCAGCGTCTCGGCGGGAGGCACAGATACGCAGTATTTT
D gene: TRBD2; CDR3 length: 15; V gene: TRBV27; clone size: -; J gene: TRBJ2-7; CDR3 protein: CASTGRAGGLGEQYF; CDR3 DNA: TGTGCCAGCACCGGTAGAGCGGGAGGGCTGGGGGAGCAGTACTTC
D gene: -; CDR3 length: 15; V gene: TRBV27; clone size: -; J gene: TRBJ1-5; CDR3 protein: CASSFQAYSNQPQHF; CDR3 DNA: TGTGCCAGCAGTTTCCAGGCCTATAGCAATCAGCCCCAGCATTTT
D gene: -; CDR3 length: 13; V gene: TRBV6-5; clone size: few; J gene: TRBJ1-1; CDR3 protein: CASKVAVNTEAFF; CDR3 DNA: TGTGCCAGCAAGGTTGCCGTGAACACTGAAGCTTTCTTT
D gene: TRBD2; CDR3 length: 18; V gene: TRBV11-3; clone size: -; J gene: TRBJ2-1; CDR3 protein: CASSSRTSGSAYIDEQFF; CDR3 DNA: TGTGCCAGCAGCTCAAGGACTAGCGGGAGCGCGTACATCGATGAGCAGTTCTTC
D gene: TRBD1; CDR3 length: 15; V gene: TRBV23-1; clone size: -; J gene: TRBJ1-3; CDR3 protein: CASSPKTGVGNTIYF; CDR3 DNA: TGCGCCAGCAGTCCAAAGACAGGGGTTGGAAACACCATATATTTT
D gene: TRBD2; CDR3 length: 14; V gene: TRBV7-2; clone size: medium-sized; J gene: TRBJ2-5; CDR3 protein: CASSLSGMGETQYF; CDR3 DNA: TGTGCCAGCAGCCTTAGCGGGATGGGGGAGACCCAGTACTTC
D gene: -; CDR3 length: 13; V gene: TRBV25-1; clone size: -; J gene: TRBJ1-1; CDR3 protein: CASSGQGYTEAFF; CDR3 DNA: TGTGCCAGCAGTGGTCAGGGCTACACTGAAGCTTTCTTT
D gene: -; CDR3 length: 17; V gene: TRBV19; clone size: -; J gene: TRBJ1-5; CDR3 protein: CASSISGQRFSNQPQHF; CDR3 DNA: TGTGCCAGTAGTATTAGCGGTCAGCGCTTTAGCAATCAGCCCCAGCATTTT
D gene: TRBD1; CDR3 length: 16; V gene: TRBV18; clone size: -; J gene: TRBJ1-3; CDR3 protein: CASSPPTGGIGNTIYF; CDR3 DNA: TGTGCCAGCTCACCGCCTACAGGGGGGATCGGAAACACCATATATTTT
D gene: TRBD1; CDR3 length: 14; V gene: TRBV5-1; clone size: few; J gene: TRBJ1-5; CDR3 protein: CASSLGGANQPQHF; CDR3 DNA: TGCGCCAGCAGCTTAGGGGGCGCAAATCAGCCCCAGCATTTT
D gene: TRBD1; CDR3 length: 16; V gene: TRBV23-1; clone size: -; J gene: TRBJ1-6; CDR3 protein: CASKEPGQGRNSPLHF; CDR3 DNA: TGCGCCAGCAAAGAACCGGGACAGGGACGTAATTCACCCCTCCACTTT
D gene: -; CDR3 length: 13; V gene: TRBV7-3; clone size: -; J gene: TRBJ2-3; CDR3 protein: CASSLMYSDTQYF; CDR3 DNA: TGTGCCAGCAGCTTAATGTACTCCGATACGCAGTATTTT
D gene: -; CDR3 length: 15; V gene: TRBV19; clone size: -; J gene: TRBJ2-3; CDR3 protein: CATSSLGVGTDTQYF; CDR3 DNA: TGTGCCACTTCATCGTTGGGGGTTGGCACAGATACGCAGTATTTT
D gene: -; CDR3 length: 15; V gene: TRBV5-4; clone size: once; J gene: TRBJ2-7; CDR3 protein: CASSLAAGAPYEQYF; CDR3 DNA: TGTGCCAGCAGCTTGGCGGCAGGCGCGCCCTACGAGCAGTACTTC
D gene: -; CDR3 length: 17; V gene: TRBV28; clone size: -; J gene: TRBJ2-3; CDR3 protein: CASSFSPAAGSTDTQYF; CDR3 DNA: TGTGCCAGCAGTTTCAGCCCCGCGGCGGGGAGCACAGATACGCAGTATTTT
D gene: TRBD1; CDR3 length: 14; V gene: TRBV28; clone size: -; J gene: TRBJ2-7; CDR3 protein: CASSSSDRVYEQYF; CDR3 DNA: TGTGCCAGCAGTTCCTCGGACAGGGTCTACGAGCAGTACTTC
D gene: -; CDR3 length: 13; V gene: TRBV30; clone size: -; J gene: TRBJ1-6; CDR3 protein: CAWSGRGDSPLHF; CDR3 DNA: TGTGCCTGGAGCGGGAGAGGAGATTCACCCCTCCACTTT
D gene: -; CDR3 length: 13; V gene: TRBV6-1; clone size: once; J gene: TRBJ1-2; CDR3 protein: CASSEGDNYGYTF; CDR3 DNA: TGTGCCAGCAGTGAAGGTGACAACTATGGCTACACCTTC
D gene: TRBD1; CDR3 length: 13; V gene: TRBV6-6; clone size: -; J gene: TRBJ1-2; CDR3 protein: CASSSNRGNGYTF; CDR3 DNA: TGTGCCAGCAGCTCCAACAGGGGGAATGGCTACACCTTC
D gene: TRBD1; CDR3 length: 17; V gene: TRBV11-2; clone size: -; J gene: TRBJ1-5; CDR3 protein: CASSLGQGAVSNQPQHF; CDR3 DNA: TGTGCCAGCAGCTTAGGGCAGGGGGCAGTGAGCAATCAGCCCCAGCATTTT
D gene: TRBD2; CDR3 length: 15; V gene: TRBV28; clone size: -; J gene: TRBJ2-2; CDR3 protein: CASTPTSWNTGELFF; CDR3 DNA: TGTGCCAGCACCCCGACTAGCTGGAACACCGGGGAGCTGTTTTTT
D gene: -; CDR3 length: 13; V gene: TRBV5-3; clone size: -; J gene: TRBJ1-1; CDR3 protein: CARIHQIDTEAFF; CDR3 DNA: TGTGCCAGAATTCACCAGATCGACACTGAAGCTTTCTTT
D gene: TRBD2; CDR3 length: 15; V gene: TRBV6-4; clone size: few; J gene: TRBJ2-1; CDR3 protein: CASSEVAGGANEQFF; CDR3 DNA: TGTGCCAGCAGTGAGGTAGCGGGCGGCGCCAATGAGCAGTTCTTC